Each of the 10 T cell receptor beta chains below was sequenced from the same sample in a study of breast tumors, draining lymph nodes, adjacent tissues. TCRdb processed the multiplex PCR reads anew with MiXCR; each CDR3 protein has one entry. This table has some 130,000 distinct CDR3 sequences, just under 20% appearing once. Breast cancer patients provided tissue from their axillary draining lymph nodes. The sequencing sample was made of axillary lymph node tissue. The receptors derive from a female donor with breast cancer. Some clones in this sample may be carry-over from other donors' samples.

As for this clonotype: A much larger clonotype is one base distant, so this may be a read error. The J gene is TRBJ2-1, the V gene TRBV9, with 10 nucleotides matching TRBD2. The CDR3 sequence is 14 residues long. Trimming cost V 7 bases and J 7 bases; bases outside gene matches: 8. Germline V gene data show CDR1 as SGDLS and CDR2 as YYNGEE. The CDR3 DNA reads as TGTGCCAGCGGCGACTATAGCGGGAGGAATGAGCAGTTCTTC. This gives the protein CASGDYSGRNEQFF.

This clonotype was seen ten or more times. The V gene is TRBV11-2, the J gene TRBJ2-7; D not resolved. Trimming took 2 bases from V and 6 from J, leaving 5 bases between them. Germline V gene sequence: CDR1 SGHAT, CDR2 FQNNGV. CDR3 length equals 11 residues. In nucleotides, the CDR3 is TGTGCCAGCAGCTTATTGTTCGAGCAGTACTTC. Translation: CASSLLFEQYF.

V is TRBV24-1 and J is TRBJ2-5, with 11 bases lining up with TRBD2. Germline CDR1 reads KGHDR; CDR2 reads SFDVKD. This CDR3 has 16 residues. J gave up 5 bases and V 1 base, and 5 bases lay outside the gene matches. CDR3: CATSDFRLAGGETQYF. The DNA for the CDR3 is TGTGCCACCAGTGATTTTCGGCTAGCGGGAGGTGAGACCCAGTACTTC.

J is TRBJ2-5 and V is TRBV5-1; D uncertain. Germline values: CDR1 SGHRS, CDR2 YFSETQ. Trimming removed 0 bases from V and 5 bases from J, with 8 bases in between. The CDR3 is 13 amino acids. CDR3 sequence: CASSLGRLETQYF. In DNA form, the CDR3 reads TGCGCCAGCAGCTTGGGGCGTTTGGAGACCCAGTACTTC.

There are many counts of this clonotype. This CDR3 reads CASSLVLDFTRYNEQFF. In DNA form, the CDR3 reads TGTGCCAGCAGCTTAGTACTGGACTTTACCCGCTACAATGAGCAGTTCTTC. This rearrangement joins TRBV7-8 to TRBJ2-1, with a tentative D call TRBD2 (5 bases). V gave up 1 base and J gave up 3 bases, with 16 bases separating them. Germline assignment: CDR1 SGHVS and CDR2 FQNEAQ. The CDR3 contains 17 residues.

Note on this clonotype: An end of the junction does not agree with germline; a read error may underlie this. The chain uses TRBV19 and TRBJ1-5; no firm D call. Germline loops: CDR1 LNHDA, CDR2 SQIVND (reference sequence). The CDR3 totals 13 residues. The CDR3 is CTSSIGRDQPQHF. As DNA, the CDR3 is TGTACCAGTAGTATCGGGCGGGATCAGCCCCAGCATTTT.

A word on this clonotype: A much larger clonotype is one base distant, so this may be a read error. The chain carries TRBV14 and TRBJ1-2; 8 bases agree with TRBD1. Germline values: CDR1 SGHDN, CDR2 FVKESK. Losses at the gene ends were 8 bases for V and 9 bases for J; bases not matched to a gene: 11. The CDR3 is made up of 13 amino acids. In DNA form, the CDR3 reads TGTGCCAGCGGCCCGGACAGGGCCTCCCGCTACACCTTC. As protein: CASGPDRASRYTF.

This clonotype was detected many times. The J gene is TRBJ2-3, the V gene TRBV20-1, with TRBD1 matching 9 bases. Germline CDR1 is DFQATT and CDR2 is SNEGSKA (reference sequence). CDR3 length: 19 residues. J was trimmed by 2 bases and V by 1 base; bases with no gene match: 16. The CDR3 reads CSARALIGQGSINTDTQYF. For the CDR3, the DNA is TGCAGTGCTAGAGCTTTAATCGGACAGGGGTCCATAAACACAGATACGCAGTATTTT.

This clonotype was counted at least ten times. The rearrangement links TRBV20-1 to TRBJ2-5, with D maybe TRBD2 (5 bases). This CDR3 has 13 residues. The V gene lost 5 bases and the J gene lost 1 base, with 11 bases spanning the gap. Germline V gives CDR1 DFQATT, CDR2 SNEGSKA (reference sequence). CDR3 sequence (DNA): TGCAGTGCTCCTCGGACTGGCCAAGAGACCCAGTACTTC. Protein: CSAPRTGQETQYF.

This clonotype was observed many times. This sequence joins TRBV20-1 and TRBJ2-2, with a weak D call TRBD2 (5 bases). Germline V CDR1 and CDR2: DFQATT, SNEGSKA (reference sequence). The V end was cut by 2 bases, the J end by 7 bases, with 11 bases between. This CDR3 spans 13 amino acids. CDR3 protein: CSARRRVSGELFF. The CDR3 coding sequence is TGCAGTGCTAGACGGCGGGTTAGCGGGGAGCTGTTTTTT.